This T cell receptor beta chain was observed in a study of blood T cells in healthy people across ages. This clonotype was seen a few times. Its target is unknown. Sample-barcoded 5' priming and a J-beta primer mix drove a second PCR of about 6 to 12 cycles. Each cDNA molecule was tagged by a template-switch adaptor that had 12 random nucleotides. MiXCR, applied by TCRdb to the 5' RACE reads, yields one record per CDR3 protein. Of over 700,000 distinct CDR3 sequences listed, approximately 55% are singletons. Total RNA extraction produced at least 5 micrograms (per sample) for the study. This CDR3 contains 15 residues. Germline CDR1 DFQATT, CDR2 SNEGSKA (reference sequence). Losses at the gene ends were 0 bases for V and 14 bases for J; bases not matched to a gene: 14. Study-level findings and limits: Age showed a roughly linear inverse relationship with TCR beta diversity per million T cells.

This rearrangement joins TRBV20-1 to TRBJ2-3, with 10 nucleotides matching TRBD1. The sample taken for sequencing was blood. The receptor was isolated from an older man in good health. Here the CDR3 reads CSARELTGGSRYAYF. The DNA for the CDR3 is TGCAGTGCTAGAGAGTTGACAGGGGGCTCGAGATACGCGTATTTT.